This T cell receptor beta chain was profiled in a study of CD8 T cells in ankylosing spondylitis. TCRdb independently ran MiXCR on the 5' RACE reads; one entry per CDR3 protein. The sample lists some 840,000 distinct CDR3 sequences, over 9.5% occurring once. Looked up from germline, CDR1 is ENHRY and CDR2 is SYGVKD. The CDR3 consists of 13 residues. V gave up 6 bases and J gave up 2 bases, with 11 bases separating them. Study-level findings and limits: Within matched ankylosing spondylitis synovial fluid, disease-linked clones were reportedly significantly enriched. Those disease-linked clones were CD8+; they were also relatively rare in peripheral blood. Among TCR beta sequences, a motif of under ten highly homologous variants appeared characteristic of ankylosing spondylitis blood.

In its sample, this clonotype was seen many times. Its cognate antigen is unknown. The chain links TRBV10-3 to TRBJ2-7, with no clear D. The origin of this receptor is a male donor with ankylosing spondylitis. Material: blood, either unsorted or a sorted T cell fraction (not recorded which). The CDR3 loop is CAIRETRTYEQYF. In DNA, the CDR3 is TGTGCCATCAGGGAGACAAGAACCTACGAGCAGTACTTC.